These 17 T cell receptor beta chains came from one sample sequenced in a study of T cell responses to AZD1222 COVID-19 vaccine. Assay used: immunoSEQ multiplex PCR; TCRdb lists only in-frame clones, some missing. The sample holds roughly 120,000 clones, about 88% seen once. Source: peripheral blood, taken on day 0 of MenACWY control vaccination. The receptors were gathered from an adult in good health.

The rearrangement links TRBV19 to TRBJ1-1; 7 bases match TRBD1. Germline V gene data show CDR1 as LNHDA and CDR2 as SQIVND (reference sequence). This CDR3 is built from 14 residues. After removal of 5 bases from V and 1 base from J, the junction contained 4 bases not matched to a gene. CDR3 bases: TGTGCCAGTAGTGTCGGGACAGCGAACACTGAAGCTTTCTTT. It is translated as CASSVGTANTEAFF.

The gene calls are TRBV12-3 or TRBV12-4 and TRBJ1-2; TRBD1 is a possible D gene (5 bases). The CDR3 loop spans 13 amino acids. V lost 3 bases to trimming and J lost 7 bases, with 12 bases between them. CDR3 sequence (DNA): TGTGCCAGCAGTTTCAACCCTAGGGGTGGCTACACCTTC. It encodes CASSFNPRGGYTF.

V gene TRBV10-2 combines with J gene TRBJ2-2, with D unclear. The ends were cut back, 6 bases at V and 3 bases at J, with 5 bases in the middle. Per the germline V gene, CDR1 is WSHSY and CDR2 is SAAADI. This CDR3 contains 12 residues. CDR3 in DNA: TGCGCCAGCAGAATCCACACCGGGGAGCTGTTTTTT. Amino acids: CASRIHTGELFF.

The chain recombines TRBV1 with TRBJ2-1; no DNA check was done on the table's D call, TRBD1. TRBV1 is a recognized pseudogene. CDR3 size: 19 residues. CDR3 nucleotide sequence: TGCACCAGCAGCCAAGATCATGCGAGAAGACAGGGTGAGGGGAATGAGCAGTTCTTC. Translation: CTSSQDHARRQGEGNEQFF.

The chain links TRBV27 to TRBJ2-5; 7 bases map to TRBD1. J was trimmed by 4 bases and V by 5 bases; bases with no gene match: 7. This CDR3 has 14 residues. CDR1 and CDR2 from the germline V gene are MNHEY and SMNVEV (reference sequence). The CDR3 region is CASSPWDRRETQYF. Here the CDR3 DNA reads TGTGCCAGCAGTCCCTGGGACAGAAGAGAGACCCAGTACTTC.

This rearrangement joins TRBV28 to TRBJ1-4, with 8 bases that match TRBD1. CDR3 length: 19 amino acids. Germline-derived CDR1 and CDR2 are MDHEN and SYDVKM. V dropped 3 bases and J dropped 0; count of bases not matched to a gene: 12. The chain's CDR3 is CASSFTDRVYQSTNEKLFF. The DNA of the CDR3 is TGTGCCAGCAGTTTTACGGACAGGGTCTACCAATCAACTAATGAAAAACTGTTTTTT.

This chain uses TRBV2 with TRBJ1-6; TRBD1 is a possible D gene (6 bases). The germline V gene encodes CDR1 SNHLY and CDR2 FYNNEI. V was pared by 6 bases and J by 0 bases, with 6 bases between. This CDR3 is 14 amino acids long. CDR3 loop: CASRDSSYNSPLHF. As DNA, the CDR3 is TGTGCCAGCAGGGACAGCTCCTATAATTCACCCCTCCACTTT.

The gene calls are TRBV28 and TRBJ1-1; D is possibly TRBD1 (6 bases). V was pared by 8 bases and J by 0 bases, with 13 bases between. This CDR3 region has 14 residues. Germline CDR1 is MDHEN and CDR2 is SYDVKM. The CDR3 loop reads CASCSGALNTEAFF. The CDR3 DNA is TGTGCCAGCTGTTCAGGGGCTCTGAACACTGAAGCTTTCTTT.

The genes are TRBV6-5 and TRBJ2-2; 10 bases line up with TRBD2. J was trimmed by 6 bases and V by 7 bases; bases with no gene match: 8. CDR3 length equals 15 residues. Per the germline V gene, CDR1 is MNHEY and CDR2 is SVGAGI. As DNA, the CDR3 is TGTGCCAGCATCCCCATCAGCGGGAGGGCCGGGGAGCTGTTTTTT. As protein: CASIPISGRAGELFF.

The V gene is TRBV9, the J gene TRBJ1-2; D might be TRBD1 (5 bases). Germline V gives CDR1 SGDLS, CDR2 YYNGEE. The CDR3 totals 13 residues. Trimming cost V 4 bases and J 8 bases, with 15 bases left between them. The CDR3: CASSLTPGDGYTF. The CDR3 DNA reads TGTGCCAGCAGCCTCACCCCCGGGGACGGCTACACCTTC.

V usage is TRBV2 and J usage is TRBJ2-5; D may match TRBD1 or TRBD2 (5 bases each). Germline CDR1 is SNHLY and CDR2 is FYNNEI. This CDR3 is built from 14 residues. Trimming cost V 9 bases and J 5 bases, with 19 bases left between them. In DNA form, the CDR3 reads TGTGCCAGTTCCCCCCGAGGGAAGGGGGAGACCCAGTACTTC. As protein: CASSPRGKGETQYF.

The rearrangement uses TRBV6-1 and TRBJ2-5; 7 bases map to TRBD2. Germline CDR1 and CDR2: MNHNS and SASEGT. The CDR3 covers 13 residues. The ends lost 0 bases at V and 5 bases at J; junction bases unmatched: 0. CDR3 protein: CASSEAGGETQYF. CDR3 nucleotide sequence: TGTGCCAGCAGTGAAGCGGGAGGGGAGACCCAGTACTTC.

J is TRBJ2-6 and V is TRBV19; 8 bases map to TRBD1. CDR1 and CDR2 (germline): LNHDA, SQIVND (reference sequence). The ends lost 6 bases at V and 8 bases at J; junction bases unmatched: 9. CDR3 size: 15 residues. The chain's CDR3 is CASSEARGRPNVLTF. The CDR3 DNA sequence: TGTGCCAGTAGCGAAGCCAGGGGGCGTCCCAACGTCCTGACTTTC. Using reference TRBV19 and TRBJ2-6 for the parts outside the CDR3, the full variable domain is DGGITQSPKYLFRKEGQNVTLSCEQNLNHDAMYWYRQDPGQGLRLIYYSQIVNDFQKGDIAEGYSVSREKKESFPLTVTSAQKNPTAFYLCASSEARGRPNVLTFGAGSRLTVL.

This clone was seen only once. The chain links TRBV18 to TRBJ1-4, with 10 bases that match TRBD1. The germline V gene has CDR1 KGHSH and CDR2 LQKENI. J lost 5 bases, V lost 2 bases, and 8 bases had no gene match. This CDR3 spans 17 amino acids. The CDR3 sequence is CASSPVMSDRGNEKLFF. CDR3 DNA sequence: TGTGCCAGCTCACCAGTCATGTCGGACAGGGGGAATGAAAAACTGTTTTTT.

The rearrangement uses TRBV5-1 and TRBJ2-1, with 9 bases identical to TRBD2. With V trimmed by 4 bases and J by 7 bases, 12 bases remained unmatched. Germline CDR1 reads SGHRS; CDR2 reads YFSETQ. The length of the CDR3 is 16 residues. CDR3 protein: CASSLLTGGRVNEQFF. The CDR3 coding sequence is TGCGCCAGCAGCCTACTTACGGGCGGGAGGGTTAATGAGCAGTTCTTC.

The genes are TRBV5-4 and TRBJ2-3; TRBD2 matches at 7 bases. There are 15 residues in the CDR3. The V gene end was trimmed by 4 bases and the J gene end by 5 bases; junction bases not matched to a gene: 10. Germline CDR1 SGHNT, CDR2 YYREEE (reference sequence). Written as DNA, the CDR3 is TGTGCCAGCAGCGCTAGCGGAACATACATAGATACGCAGTATTTT. This encodes CASSASGTYIDTQYF.

This chain joins TRBV19 and TRBJ2-2; D not resolved. Germline CDR1 LNHDA, CDR2 SQIVND (reference sequence). Trimming stripped 3 bases from V and 3 bases from J, with 8 bases between. This CDR3 spans 14 amino acids. The DNA for the CDR3 is TGTGCCAGTAGTATCATCCGGGACACCGGGGAGCTGTTTTTT. This codes for CASSIIRDTGELFF.